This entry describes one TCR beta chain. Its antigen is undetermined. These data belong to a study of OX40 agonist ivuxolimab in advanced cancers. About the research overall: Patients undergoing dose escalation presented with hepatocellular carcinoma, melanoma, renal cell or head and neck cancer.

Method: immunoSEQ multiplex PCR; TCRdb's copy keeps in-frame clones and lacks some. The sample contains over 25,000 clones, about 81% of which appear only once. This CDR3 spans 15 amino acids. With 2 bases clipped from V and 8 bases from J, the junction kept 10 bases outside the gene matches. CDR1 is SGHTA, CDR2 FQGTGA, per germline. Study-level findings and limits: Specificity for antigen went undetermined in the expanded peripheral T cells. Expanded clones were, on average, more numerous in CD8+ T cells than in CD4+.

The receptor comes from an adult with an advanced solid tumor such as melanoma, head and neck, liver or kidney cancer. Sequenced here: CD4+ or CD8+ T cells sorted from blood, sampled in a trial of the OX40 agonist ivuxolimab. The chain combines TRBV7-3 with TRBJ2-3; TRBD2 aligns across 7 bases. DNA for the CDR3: TGTGCCAGCAGCTTAGACGGGTTGACGGGGGGTACGCAGTATTTT. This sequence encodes CASSLDGLTGGTQYF. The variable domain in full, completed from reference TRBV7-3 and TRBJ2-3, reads GAGVSQTPSNKVTEKGKYVELRCDPISGHTALYWYRQSLGQGPEFLIYFQGTGAADDSGLPNDRFFAVRPEGSVSTLKIQRTERGDSAVYLCASSLDGLTGGTQYFGPGTRLTVL.